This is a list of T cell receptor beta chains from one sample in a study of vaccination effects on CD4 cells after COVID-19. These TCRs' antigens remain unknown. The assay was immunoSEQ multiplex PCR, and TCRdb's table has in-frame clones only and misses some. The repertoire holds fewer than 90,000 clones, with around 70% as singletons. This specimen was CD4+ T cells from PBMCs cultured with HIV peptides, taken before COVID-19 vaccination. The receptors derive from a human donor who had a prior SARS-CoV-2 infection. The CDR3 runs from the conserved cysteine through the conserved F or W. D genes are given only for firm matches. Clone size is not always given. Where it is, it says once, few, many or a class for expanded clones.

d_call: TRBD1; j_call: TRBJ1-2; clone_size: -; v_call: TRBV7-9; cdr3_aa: CASSLGWDRETYGYTF; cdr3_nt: TGTGCCAGCAGCCTCGGATGGGACAGGGAAACATATGGCTACACCTTC
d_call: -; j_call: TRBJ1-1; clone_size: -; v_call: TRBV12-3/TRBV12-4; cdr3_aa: CASSPIYTEAFF; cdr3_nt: TGTGCCAGCAGTCCAATCTACACTGAAGCTTTCTTT
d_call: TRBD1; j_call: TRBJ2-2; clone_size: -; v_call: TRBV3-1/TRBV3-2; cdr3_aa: CASSRSRTGGTGELFF; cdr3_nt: TGTGCCAGCAGCCGATCAAGGACAGGGGGCACCGGGGAGCTGTTTTTT
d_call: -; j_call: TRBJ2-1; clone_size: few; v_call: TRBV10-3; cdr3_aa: CATSYSNEQFF; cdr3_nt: TGTGCCACCTCATACTCTAATGAGCAGTTCTTC
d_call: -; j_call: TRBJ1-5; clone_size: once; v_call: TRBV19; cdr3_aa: CASSHAPGQRANQPQHF; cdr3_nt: TGTGCCAGTAGCCATGCTCCCGGACAGAGGGCGAACCAGCCCCAGCATTTT
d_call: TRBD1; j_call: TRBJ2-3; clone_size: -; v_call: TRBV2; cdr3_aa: CASRDRGTDTQYF; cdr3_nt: TGTGCCAGCAGGGACAGGGGCACGGATACGCAGTATTTT
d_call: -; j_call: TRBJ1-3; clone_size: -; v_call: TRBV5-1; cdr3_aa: CASSLAQGYSGNTIYF; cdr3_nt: TGCGCCAGCAGCTTGGCTCAGGGTTACTCTGGAAACACCATATATTTT
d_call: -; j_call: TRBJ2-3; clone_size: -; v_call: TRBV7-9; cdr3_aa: CASSLESRGTDTQYF; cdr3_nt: TGTGCCAGCAGCTTAGAGTCGCGGGGCACAGATACGCAGTATTTT
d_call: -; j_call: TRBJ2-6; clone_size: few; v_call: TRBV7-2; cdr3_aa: CASSLAVSGANVLTF; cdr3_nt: TGTGCCAGCAGCTTAGCGGTCTCTGGGGCCAACGTCCTGACTTTC
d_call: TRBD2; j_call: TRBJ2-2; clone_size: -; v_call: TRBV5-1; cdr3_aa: CASSSRTSGRGNTGELFF; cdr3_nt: TGCGCCAGCAGCTCCCGGACTAGCGGGAGGGGTAACACCGGGGAGCTGTTTTTT
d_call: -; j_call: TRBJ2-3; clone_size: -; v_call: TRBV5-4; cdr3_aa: CASSLLISGENTQYF; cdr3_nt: TGTGCCAGCAGCTTACTTATTTCGGGGGAAAATACGCAGTATTTT
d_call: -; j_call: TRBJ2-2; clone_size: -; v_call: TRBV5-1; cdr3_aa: CASSLVAANTGELFF; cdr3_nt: TGCGCCAGCAGCTTGGTGGCGGCGAACACCGGGGAGCTGTTTTTT
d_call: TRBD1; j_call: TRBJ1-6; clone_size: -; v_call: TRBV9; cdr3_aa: CASRRNMKDRTGIYNSPLHF; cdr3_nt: TGTGCCAGCAGGAGAAACATGAAAGACCGGACAGGGATTTATAATTCACCCCTCCACTTT
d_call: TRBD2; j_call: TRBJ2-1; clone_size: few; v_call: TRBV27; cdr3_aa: CASSLFAGGSYNEQFF; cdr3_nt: TGTGCCAGCAGTTTATTCGCGGGGGGCTCCTACAATGAGCAGTTCTTC
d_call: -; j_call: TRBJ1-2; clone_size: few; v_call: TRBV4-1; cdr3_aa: CASSQAHSIYGYTF; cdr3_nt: TGCGCCAGCAGCCAAGCGCACAGTATCTATGGCTACACCTTC
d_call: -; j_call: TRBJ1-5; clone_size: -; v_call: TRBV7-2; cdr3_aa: CASSLSEFQPQHF; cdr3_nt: TGTGCCAGCAGCTTAAGTGAATTTCAGCCCCAGCATTTT
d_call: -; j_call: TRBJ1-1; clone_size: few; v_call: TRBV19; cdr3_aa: CASTPDYGEAFF; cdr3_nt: TGTGCCAGTACCCCGGACTACGGTGAAGCTTTCTTT
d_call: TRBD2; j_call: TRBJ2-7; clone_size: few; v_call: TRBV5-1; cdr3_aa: CASSGTSGRGYEQYF; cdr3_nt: TGCGCCAGCAGCGGAACTAGCGGGAGAGGGTACGAGCAGTACTTC
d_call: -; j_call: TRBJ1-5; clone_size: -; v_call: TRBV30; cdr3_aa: CAFGRPNQPQHF; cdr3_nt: TGTGCCTTCGGACGGCCCAATCAGCCCCAGCATTTT
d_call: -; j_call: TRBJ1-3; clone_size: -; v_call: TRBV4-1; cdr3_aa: CASSLAGFSGNTIYF; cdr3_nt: TGCGCCAGCAGCCTCGCGGGATTTTCTGGAAACACCATATATTTT
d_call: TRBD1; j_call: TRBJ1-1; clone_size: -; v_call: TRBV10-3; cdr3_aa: CAISEEGAYTEAFF; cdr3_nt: TGTGCCATCAGTGAGGAGGGGGCATACACTGAAGCTTTCTTT
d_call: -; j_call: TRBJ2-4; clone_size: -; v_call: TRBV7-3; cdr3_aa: CASSLTGATGDIQYF; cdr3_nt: TGTGCCAGCAGCTTAACGGGAGCGACAGGAGACATTCAGTACTTC
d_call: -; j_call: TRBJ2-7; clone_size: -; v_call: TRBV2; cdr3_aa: CASSKQGGVGEQYF; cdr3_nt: TGTGCCAGCAGTAAACAGGGTGGGGTGGGGGAGCAGTACTTC
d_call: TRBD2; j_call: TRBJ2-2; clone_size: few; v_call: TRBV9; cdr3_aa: CASSVVSGGTGELFF; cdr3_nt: TGTGCCAGCAGCGTAGTTAGCGGGGGGACCGGGGAGCTGTTTTTT
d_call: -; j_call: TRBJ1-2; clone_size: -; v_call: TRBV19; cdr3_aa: CASSHAGTWVGRGYTF; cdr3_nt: TGTGCCAGTAGCCATGCCGGGACGTGGGTTGGACGTGGCTACACCTTC
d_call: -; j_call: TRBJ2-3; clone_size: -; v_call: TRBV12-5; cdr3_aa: CASGDGADTQYF; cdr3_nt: TGTGCTAGTGGTGACGGGGCTGATACGCAGTATTTT
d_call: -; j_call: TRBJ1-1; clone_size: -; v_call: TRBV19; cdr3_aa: CASSIIAQNTEAFF; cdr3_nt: TGTGCCAGTAGTATAATCGCCCAGAACACTGAAGCTTTCTTT
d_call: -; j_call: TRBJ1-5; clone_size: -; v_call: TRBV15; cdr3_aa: CATSRGPAMSQPQHF; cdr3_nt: TGTGCCACCAGCAGAGGTCCGGCCATGAGTCAGCCCCAGCATTTT
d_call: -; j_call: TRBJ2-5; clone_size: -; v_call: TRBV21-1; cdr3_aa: CASSNPRPGETQYF; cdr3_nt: TGTGCCAGCAGCAACCCTCGTCCGGGGGAGACCCAGTACTTC
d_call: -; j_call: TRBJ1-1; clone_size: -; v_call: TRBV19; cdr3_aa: CASSMRPGNTEAFF; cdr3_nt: TGTGCCAGTAGTATGCGACCGGGAAACACTGAAGCTTTCTTT
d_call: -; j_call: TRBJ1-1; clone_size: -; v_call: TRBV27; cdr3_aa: CASSRIGSETEAFF; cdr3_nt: TGTGCCAGCAGCAGAATAGGCAGCGAGACTGAAGCTTTCTTT
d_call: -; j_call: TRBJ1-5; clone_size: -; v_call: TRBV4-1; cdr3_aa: CASSQRGGHNQPQHF; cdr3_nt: TGCGCCAGCAGCCAACGAGGCGGACACAATCAGCCCCAGCATTTT
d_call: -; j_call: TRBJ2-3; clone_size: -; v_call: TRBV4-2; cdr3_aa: CASSQDVVGGTDTQYF; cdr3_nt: TGTGCCAGCAGCCAAGATGTGGTCGGGGGCACAGATACGCAGTATTTT
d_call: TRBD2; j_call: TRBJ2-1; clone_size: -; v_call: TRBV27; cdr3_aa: CASSPGVLAGYNEQFF; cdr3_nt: TGTGCCAGCAGTCCAGGTGTCCTAGCGGGATACAATGAGCAGTTCTTC
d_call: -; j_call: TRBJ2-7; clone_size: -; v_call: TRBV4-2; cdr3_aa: CASSQATGLVDSYEQYF; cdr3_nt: TGTGCCAGCAGCCAAGCAACCGGGCTAGTAGATTCCTACGAGCAGTACTTC
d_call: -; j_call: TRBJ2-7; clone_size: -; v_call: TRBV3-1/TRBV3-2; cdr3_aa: CASSQDLGFGRRDYEQYF; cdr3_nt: TGTGCCAGCAGCCAAGATCTCGGCTTCGGTCGACGGGACTACGAGCAGTACTTC